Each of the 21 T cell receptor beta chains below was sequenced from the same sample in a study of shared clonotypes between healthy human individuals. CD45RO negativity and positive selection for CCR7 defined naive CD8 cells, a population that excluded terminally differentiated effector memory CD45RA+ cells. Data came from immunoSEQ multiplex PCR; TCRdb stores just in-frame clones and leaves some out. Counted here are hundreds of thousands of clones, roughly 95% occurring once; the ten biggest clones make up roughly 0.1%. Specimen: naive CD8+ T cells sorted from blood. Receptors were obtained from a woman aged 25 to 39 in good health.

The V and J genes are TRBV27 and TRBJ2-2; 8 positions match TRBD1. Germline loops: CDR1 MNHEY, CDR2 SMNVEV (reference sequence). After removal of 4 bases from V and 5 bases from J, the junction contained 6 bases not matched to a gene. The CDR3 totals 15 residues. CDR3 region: CASSSGTGVTGELFF. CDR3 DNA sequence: TGTGCCAGCAGTTCTGGGACAGGTGTGACCGGGGAGCTGTTTTTT.

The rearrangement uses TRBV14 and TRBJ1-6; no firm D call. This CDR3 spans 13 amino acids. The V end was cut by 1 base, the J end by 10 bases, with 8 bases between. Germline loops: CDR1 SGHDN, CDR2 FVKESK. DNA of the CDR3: TGTGCCAGCAGCCAAGTCACTCAGTCACCCCTCCACTTT. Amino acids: CASSQVTQSPLHF.

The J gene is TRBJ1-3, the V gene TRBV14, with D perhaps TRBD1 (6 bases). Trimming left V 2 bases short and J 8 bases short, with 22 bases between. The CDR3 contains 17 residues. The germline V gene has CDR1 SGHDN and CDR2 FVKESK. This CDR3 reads CASSQSPRGPYEDTIYF. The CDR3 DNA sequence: TGTGCCAGCAGCCAATCGCCCAGGGGTCCCTATGAGGACACCATATATTTT.

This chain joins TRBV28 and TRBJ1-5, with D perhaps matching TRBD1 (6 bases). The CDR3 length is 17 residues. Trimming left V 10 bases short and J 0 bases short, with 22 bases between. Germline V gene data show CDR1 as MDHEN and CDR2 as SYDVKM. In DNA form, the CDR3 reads TGTGCCACCGCCCCCGCCGTAGGGGGGTATAGCAATCAGCCCCAGCATTTT. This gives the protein CATAPAVGGYSNQPQHF. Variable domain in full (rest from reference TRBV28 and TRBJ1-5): DVKVTQSSRYLVKRTGEKVFLECVQDMDHENMFWYRQDPGLGLRLIYFSYDVKMKEKGDIPEGYSVSREKKERFSLILESASTNQTSMYLCATAPAVGGYSNQPQHFGDGTRLSIL.

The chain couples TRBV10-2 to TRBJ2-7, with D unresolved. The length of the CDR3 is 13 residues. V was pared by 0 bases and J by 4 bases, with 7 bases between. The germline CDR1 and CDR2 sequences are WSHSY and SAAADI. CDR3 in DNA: TGCGCCAGCAGTGAGTCATCCCAGTACGAGCAGTACTTC. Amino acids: CASSESSQYEQYF.

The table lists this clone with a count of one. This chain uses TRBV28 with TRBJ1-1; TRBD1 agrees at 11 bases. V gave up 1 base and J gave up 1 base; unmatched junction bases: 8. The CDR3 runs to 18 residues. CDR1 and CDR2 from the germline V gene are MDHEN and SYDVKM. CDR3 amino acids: CASSLSLGTGGTNTEAFF. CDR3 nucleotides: TGTGCCAGCAGTTTATCGCTCGGGACAGGGGGTACGAACACTGAAGCTTTCTTT.

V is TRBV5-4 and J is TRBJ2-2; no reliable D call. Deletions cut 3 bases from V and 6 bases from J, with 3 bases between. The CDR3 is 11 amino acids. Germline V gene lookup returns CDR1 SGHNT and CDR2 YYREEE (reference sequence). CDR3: CASSYAGELFF. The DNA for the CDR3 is TGTGCCAGCAGCTATGCCGGGGAGCTGTTTTTT.

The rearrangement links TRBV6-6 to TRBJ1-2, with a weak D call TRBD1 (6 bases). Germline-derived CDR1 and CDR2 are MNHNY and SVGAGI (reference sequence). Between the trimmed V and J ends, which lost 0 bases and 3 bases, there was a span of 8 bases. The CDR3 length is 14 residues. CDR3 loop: CASSYSGGDYGYTF. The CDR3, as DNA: TGTGCCAGCAGTTACTCAGGGGGTGACTATGGCTACACCTTC.

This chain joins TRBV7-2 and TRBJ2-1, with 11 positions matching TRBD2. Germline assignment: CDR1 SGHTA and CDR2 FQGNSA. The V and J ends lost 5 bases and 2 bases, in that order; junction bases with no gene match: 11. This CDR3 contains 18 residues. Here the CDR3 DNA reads TGTGCCAGCAGCCAACACCACAGACTAGCGGGGACCTACAATGAGCAGTTCTTC. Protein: CASSQHHRLAGTYNEQFF.

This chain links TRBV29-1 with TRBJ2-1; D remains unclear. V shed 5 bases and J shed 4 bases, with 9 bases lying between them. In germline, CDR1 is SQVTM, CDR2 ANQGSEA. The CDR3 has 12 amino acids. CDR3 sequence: CSVHLAYNEQFF. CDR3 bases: TGCAGCGTTCACCTTGCGTACAATGAGCAGTTCTTC.

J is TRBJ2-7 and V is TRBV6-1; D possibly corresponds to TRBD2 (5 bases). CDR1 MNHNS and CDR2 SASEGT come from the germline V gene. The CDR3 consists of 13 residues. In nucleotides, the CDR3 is TGTGCTACTAGTGCCAGGACTGGCTACGAGCAGTACTTC. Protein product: CATSARTGYEQYF.

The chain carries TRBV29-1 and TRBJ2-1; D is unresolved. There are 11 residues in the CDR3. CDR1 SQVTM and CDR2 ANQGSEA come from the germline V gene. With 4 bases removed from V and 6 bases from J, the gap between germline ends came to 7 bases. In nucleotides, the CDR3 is TGCAGCGTTGTTCCTAGCAATGAGCAGTTCTTC. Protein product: CSVVPSNEQFF.

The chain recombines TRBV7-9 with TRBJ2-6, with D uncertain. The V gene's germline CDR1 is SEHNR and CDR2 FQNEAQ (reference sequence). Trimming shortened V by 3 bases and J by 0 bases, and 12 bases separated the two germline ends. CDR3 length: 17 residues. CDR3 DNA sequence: TGTGCCAGCAGCTTTCCGGCCTCTCTCTCTGGGGCCAACGTCCTGACTTTC. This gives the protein CASSFPASLSGANVLTF.

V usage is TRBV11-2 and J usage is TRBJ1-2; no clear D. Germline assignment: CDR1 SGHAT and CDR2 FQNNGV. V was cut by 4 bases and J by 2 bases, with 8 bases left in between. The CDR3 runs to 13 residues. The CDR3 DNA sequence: TGTGCCAGCAGCTCGGTACCCAACTATGGCTACACCTTC. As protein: CASSSVPNYGYTF.

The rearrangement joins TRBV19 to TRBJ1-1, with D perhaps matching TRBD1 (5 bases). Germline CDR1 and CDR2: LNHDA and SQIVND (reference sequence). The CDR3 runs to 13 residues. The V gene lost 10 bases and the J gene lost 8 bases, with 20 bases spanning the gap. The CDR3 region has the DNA TGTGCCACCAGGACTCCCCAGGGCTCGGAAGCTTTCTTT. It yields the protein CATRTPQGSEAFF.

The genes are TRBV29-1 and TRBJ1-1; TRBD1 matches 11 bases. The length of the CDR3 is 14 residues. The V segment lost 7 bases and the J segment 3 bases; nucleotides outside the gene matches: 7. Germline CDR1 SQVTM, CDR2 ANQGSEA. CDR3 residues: CSGSGTGGHTEAFF. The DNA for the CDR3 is TGCAGCGGATCCGGGACAGGGGGTCACACTGAAGCTTTCTTT.

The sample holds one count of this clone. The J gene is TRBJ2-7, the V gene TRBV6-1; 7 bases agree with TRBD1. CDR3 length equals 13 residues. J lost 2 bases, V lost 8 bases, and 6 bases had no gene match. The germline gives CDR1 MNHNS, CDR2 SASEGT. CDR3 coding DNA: TGTGCCAGCTTCGCACAGGGGACCTACGAGCAGTACTTC. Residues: CASFAQGTYEQYF.

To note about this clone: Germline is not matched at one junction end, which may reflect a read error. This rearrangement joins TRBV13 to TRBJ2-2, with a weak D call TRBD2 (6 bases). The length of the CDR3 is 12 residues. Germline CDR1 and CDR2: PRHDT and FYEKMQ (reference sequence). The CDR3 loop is CGGRAVTGELFF. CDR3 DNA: TGCGGGGGACGGGCAGTTACCGGGGAGCTGTTTTTT.

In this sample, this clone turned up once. In nucleotides, the CDR3 is TGTGCCAGCAGCCTGATGCCCGGGGGCGAGCAGTACTTC. Translating it yields CASSLMPGGEQYF. The chain couples TRBV27 to TRBJ2-7; D possibly corresponds to TRBD2 (6 bases). CDR3 size: 13 residues. Trimming left V 6 bases short and J 6 bases short, with 15 bases between. In germline, CDR1 is MNHEY, CDR2 SMNVEV (reference sequence).

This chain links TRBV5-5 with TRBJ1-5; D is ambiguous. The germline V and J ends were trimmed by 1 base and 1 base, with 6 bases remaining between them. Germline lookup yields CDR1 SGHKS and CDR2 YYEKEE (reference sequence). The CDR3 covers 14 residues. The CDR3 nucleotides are TGTGCCAGCAGCTTGACATACAGCAATCAGCCCCAGCATTTT. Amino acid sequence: CASSLTYSNQPQHF.

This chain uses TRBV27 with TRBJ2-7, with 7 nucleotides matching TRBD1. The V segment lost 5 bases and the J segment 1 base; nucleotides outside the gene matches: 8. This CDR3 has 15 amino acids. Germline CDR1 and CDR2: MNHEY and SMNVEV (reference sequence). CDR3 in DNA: TGTGCCAGCAGTCCTGGGACAGCTCATTCCTACGAGCAGTACTTC. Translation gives CASSPGTAHSYEQYF.